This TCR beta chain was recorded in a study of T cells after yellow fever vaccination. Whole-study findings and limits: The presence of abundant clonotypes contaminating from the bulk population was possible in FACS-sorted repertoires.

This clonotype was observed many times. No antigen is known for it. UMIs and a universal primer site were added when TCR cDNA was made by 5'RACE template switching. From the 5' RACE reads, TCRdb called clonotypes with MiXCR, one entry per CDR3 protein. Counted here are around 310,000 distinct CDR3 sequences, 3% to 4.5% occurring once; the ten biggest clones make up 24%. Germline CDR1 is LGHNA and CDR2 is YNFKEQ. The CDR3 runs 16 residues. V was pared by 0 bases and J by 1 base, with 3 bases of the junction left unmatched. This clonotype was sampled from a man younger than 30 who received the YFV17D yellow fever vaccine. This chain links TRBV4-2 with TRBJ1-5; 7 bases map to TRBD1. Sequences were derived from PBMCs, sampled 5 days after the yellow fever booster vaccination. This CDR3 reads CASSQEWDRSNQPQHF. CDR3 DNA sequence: TGTGCCAGCAGCCAAGAGTGGGACAGAAGCAATCAGCCCCAGCATTTT.